This T cell receptor beta chain was sequenced for a study of early T cells in non-severe SARS-CoV-2 infection (dated by TCRdb to 2020 to 2022). Turning to the overall study: TCR sequencing used bulk RNA from unsorted whole blood, so alpha and beta chains could not be paired. Paper-wide results and their limitations: Matching against VDJdb was skewed toward anti-spike CD8 responses, likely underestimated virus-specific expansions, and missed private and CD4 specificities.

Comments on this clonotype: The antigen this receptor binds is unknown. Per-base qualities were not stored, and no clone one base away is much larger.

Library generation was performed with 5' RACE. The data were produced on a NextSeq 500. To correct for sequencing error and PCR bias, the TCR library protocol tagged individual cDNA molecules with unique molecular identifiers. TCR alpha and beta chains were both sequenced, and the abundances of alpha and beta sequences in each sample were closely correlated with each other. In the paper's pipeline: V gene, J gene and CDR3 annotation of TCR sequences was performed with Decombinator V4. TCRs were defined as expanded if a significant change between any two time points was detected under a Poisson model with p below 0.0001. Abundances of TCRs were expressed as counts per million after normalisation to the total number of TCRs sequenced in each sample. TRAV1-2 paired with TRAJ12, TRAJ20 or TRAJ33 defined MAIT TCRs, while TRAV10 paired with TRAJ18 defined iNKT TCRs. VDJdb, accessed 1 November 2021, was searched for CMV, EBV and SARS-CoV-2 annotated TCRs, with TCRs annotated for multiple antigens excluded. The public reads were reanalyzed by TCRdb: fastp trimming at Q25, MiXCR alignment, in-frame beta chains only. Under each unique CDR3 protein, matching rows form one entry showing the most common genes and DNA. For this entry, the V and J calls and clone size follow TCRdb and not the study's own pipeline. Within this sample are about 68,000 distinct CDR3 sequences, with 9.5% to 15% of them counted one time only. About 1.6% of the sample is held by the ten biggest clonotypes.

This was a case-control study nested in a cohort of healthcare workers in London, UK, who had nasopharyngeal swab PCR tests and blood samples taken every week. Healthcare workers were recruited during the week of the UK lockdown, between 23 and 31 March 2020, and followed weekly for up to about 15 weeks. CDR1 and CDR2, per the germline V gene, are SGHTA and FQGNSA. The CDR3 contains 14 residues, cysteine and phenylalanine counted. The kept DNA is CDR3 alone, 42 bases in frame from the first base. V is pruned by 3 bases and J by 4 bases, leaving 3 bases of the junction without a gene match. The sample consisted of whole blood. The clonotype originates from an adult who was a healthcare worker with PCR-confirmed SARS-CoV-2 infection or an uninfected control (not recorded which). This chain joins TRBV7-2 to TRBJ2-1, and 7 junction bases match TRBD2. The encoded CDR3 is CASSLVGLYNEQFF. The nucleotide sequence reads as follows: TGTGCCAGCAGCTTGGTGGGACTATACAATGAGCAGTTCTTC.